The 3 T cell receptor beta chains given below trace back to one sample, sequenced in a study of cytotoxic CD8 clonotypes in ibrutinib-treated CLL. Measured with immunoSEQ multiplex PCR; TCRdb has only the in-frame clones, and not every one. This table has around 20,000 clones, more than 65% appearing once. Sequencing was performed on PBMCs, taken before ibrutinib treatment. The receptors here all came from a human donor with chronic lymphocytic leukemia.

The chain recombines TRBV5-5 with TRBJ1-5, with D perhaps TRBD1 (6 bases). Per the germline V gene, CDR1 is SGHKS and CDR2 is YYEKEE (reference sequence). The germline V and J ends were trimmed by 4 bases and 3 bases, with 11 bases remaining between them. CDR3 length: 14 residues. The CDR3 here is CASSAGTPNQPQHF. CDR3 sequence (DNA): TGTGCCAGCAGCGCCGGGACACCCAATCAGCCCCAGCATTTT.

This chain connects TRBV10-3 to TRBJ2-2, with D maybe TRBD1 (6 bases). CDR3 length: 17 residues. Germline CDR1 is ENHRY and CDR2 is SYGVKD. Trimming left V 3 bases short and J 3 bases short, with 17 bases between. The chain's CDR3 is CAISETRGGKDTGELFF. CDR3 DNA sequence: TGTGCCATCAGTGAAACCAGGGGTGGGAAGGACACCGGGGAGCTGTTTTTT.

The rearrangement joins TRBV19 to TRBJ2-5, with 9 bases fitting TRBD1. J was trimmed by 1 base and V by 6 bases; bases with no gene match: 3. From germline, CDR1 is LNHDA and CDR2 SQIVND (reference sequence). This CDR3 comprises 14 residues. The CDR3 loop reads CASRKTGGQETQYF. The CDR3 nucleotides read TGTGCCAGTAGAAAGACAGGGGGCCAAGAGACCCAGTACTTC.